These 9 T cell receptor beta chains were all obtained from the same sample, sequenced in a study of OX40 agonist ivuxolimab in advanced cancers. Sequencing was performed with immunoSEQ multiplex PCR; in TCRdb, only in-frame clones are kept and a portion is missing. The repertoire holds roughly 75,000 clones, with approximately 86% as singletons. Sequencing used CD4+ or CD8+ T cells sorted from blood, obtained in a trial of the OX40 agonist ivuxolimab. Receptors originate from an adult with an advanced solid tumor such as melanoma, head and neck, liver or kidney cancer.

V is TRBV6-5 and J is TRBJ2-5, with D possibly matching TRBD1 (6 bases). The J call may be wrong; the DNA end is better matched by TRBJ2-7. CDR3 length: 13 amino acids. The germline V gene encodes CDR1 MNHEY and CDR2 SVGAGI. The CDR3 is CASSYAGVYEQYF. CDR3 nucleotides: TGTGCCAGCAGTTACGCAGGGGTTTACGAGCAGTACTTC.

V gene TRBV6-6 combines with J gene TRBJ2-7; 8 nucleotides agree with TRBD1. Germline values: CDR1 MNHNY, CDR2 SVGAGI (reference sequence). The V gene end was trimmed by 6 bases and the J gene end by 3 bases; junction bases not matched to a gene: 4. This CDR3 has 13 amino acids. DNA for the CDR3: TGTGCCAGCAGGACAGGGGAGCGCTACGAGCAGTACTTC. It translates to CASRTGERYEQYF.

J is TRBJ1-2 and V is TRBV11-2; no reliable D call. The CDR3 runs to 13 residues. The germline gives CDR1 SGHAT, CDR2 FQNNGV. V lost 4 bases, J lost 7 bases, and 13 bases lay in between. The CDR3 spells CASSSLDLVGYTF. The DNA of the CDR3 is TGTGCCAGCAGCTCCCTGGACCTGGTTGGCTACACCTTC.

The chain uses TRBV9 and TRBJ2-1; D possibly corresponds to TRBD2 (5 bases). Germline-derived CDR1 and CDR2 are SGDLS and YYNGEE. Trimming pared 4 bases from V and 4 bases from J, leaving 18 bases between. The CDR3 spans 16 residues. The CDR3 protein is CASSSKRTPGYNEQFF. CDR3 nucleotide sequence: TGTGCCAGCAGCTCAAAGAGGACTCCGGGATACAATGAGCAGTTCTTC.

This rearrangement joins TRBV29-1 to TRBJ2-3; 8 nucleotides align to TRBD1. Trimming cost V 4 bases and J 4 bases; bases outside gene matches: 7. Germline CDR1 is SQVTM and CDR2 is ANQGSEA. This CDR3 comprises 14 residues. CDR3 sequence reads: CSVADRGGADTQYF. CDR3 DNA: TGCAGCGTTGCCGACAGGGGTGGTGCAGATACGCAGTATTTT.

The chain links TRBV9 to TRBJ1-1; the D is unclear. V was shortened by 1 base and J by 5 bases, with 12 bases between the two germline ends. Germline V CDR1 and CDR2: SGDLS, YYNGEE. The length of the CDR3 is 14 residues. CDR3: CASSVLSSGTEAFF. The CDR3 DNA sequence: TGTGCCAGCAGCGTACTCAGTTCGGGGACTGAAGCTTTCTTT.

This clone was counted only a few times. The CDR3 spells CASRGVNYGYTF. The CDR3 DNA reads TGTGCCAGCAGGGGGGTTAACTATGGCTACACCTTC. The chain combines TRBV2 with TRBJ1-2, with D perhaps matching TRBD1 (5 bases). V gave up 6 bases and J gave up 1 base, with 6 bases separating them. Germline CDR1 reads SNHLY; CDR2 reads FYNNEI. This CDR3 comprises 12 residues.

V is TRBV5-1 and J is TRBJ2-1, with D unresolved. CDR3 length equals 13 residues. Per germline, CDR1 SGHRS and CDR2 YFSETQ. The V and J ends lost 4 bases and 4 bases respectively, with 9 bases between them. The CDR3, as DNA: TGCGCCAGCAGCCGACCTGTATACAATGAGCAGTTCTTC. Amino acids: CASSRPVYNEQFF.

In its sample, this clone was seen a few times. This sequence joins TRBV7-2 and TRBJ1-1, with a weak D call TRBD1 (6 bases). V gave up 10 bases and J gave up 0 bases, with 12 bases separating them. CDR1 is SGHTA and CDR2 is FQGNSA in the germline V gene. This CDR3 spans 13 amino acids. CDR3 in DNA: TGTGCCACCACGGACAGTTTGAACACTGAAGCTTTCTTT. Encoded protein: CATTDSLNTEAFF.